A single sample gave rise to the 18 T cell receptor beta chains below, sequenced in a study of CD8+ T cells in alopecia areata. cDNA reverse transcribed from extracted RNA served as the sequencing template. The table came from immunoSEQ multiplex PCR; TCRdb's copy has only in-frame clones and leaves some out. The sample has roughly 70,000 clones; approximately 30% are singletons. As for treatment: oral pan-JAK inhibitor, 5-10 mg twice daily. The sequenced sample was CD8+ T cells sorted from blood, obtained at week 4, from a patient treated with tofacitinib. Receptor source: a human donor with alopecia areata.

DNA of the CDR3: TGCAGCGTTGAGGGTAGCGGTAGCTCGGGGTACGAGCAGTACTTC. It translates to CSVEGSGSSGYEQYF. The chain employs TRBV29-1 and TRBJ2-7, with a weak D call TRBD2 (6 bases). Looked up from germline, CDR1 is SQVTM and CDR2 is ANQGSEA. The CDR3 sequence is 15 residues long. The V gene lost 3 bases and the J gene lost 4 bases, with 19 bases spanning the gap.

This clone occurred a few times. This sequence joins TRBV29-1 and TRBJ2-3, with unresolved D. Germline V gene sequence: CDR1 SQVTM, CDR2 ANQGSEA. This CDR3 is 10 amino acids long. The germline V and J ends were trimmed by 7 bases and 5 bases, with 7 bases remaining between them. The CDR3 DNA reads TGCAGCGATCGTGGAGATACGCAGTATTTT. Its translation is CSDRGDTQYF.

V usage is TRBV29-1 and J usage is TRBJ2-4, with D maybe TRBD1 (6 bases). V was shortened by 4 bases and J by 7 bases, with 11 bases between the two germline ends. Germline loops: CDR1 SQVTM, CDR2 ANQGSEA. CDR3 length: 12 residues. The CDR3 protein is CSVVSGANIQYF. Here the CDR3 DNA reads TGCAGCGTTGTGTCAGGGGCGAACATTCAGTACTTC.

In its sample, this clone was seen a few times. V gene TRBV9 combines with J gene TRBJ2-1; no firm D call. The V and J ends lost 4 bases and 8 bases respectively, with 22 bases between them. The CDR3 contains 16 residues. Germline loops: CDR1 SGDLS, CDR2 YYNGEE. The CDR3 coding sequence is TGTGCCAGCAGCCCACGACTCCCCGTTGGTTTCGATGAGCAGTTCTTC. Protein product: CASSPRLPVGFDEQFF.

DNA of the CDR3: TGTGCCAGCAGTTTGGGGACAGGGGGCCCAAGCGAAAAACTGTTTTTT. It yields the protein CASSLGTGGPSEKLFF. This chain joins TRBV28 and TRBJ1-4; 12 nucleotides match TRBD1. Unmatched junction bases numbered 7, after V lost 3 bases and J lost 8 bases. CDR3 length: 16 residues. CDR1 MDHEN and CDR2 SYDVKM come from the germline V gene.

This clone occurred a few times. The chain employs TRBV29-1 and TRBJ2-7; 12 bases match TRBD1. CDR1 and CDR2 (germline): SQVTM, ANQGSEA. This CDR3 contains 15 residues. V was clipped by 4 bases and J by 6 bases; unmatched bases: 10. The CDR3 sequence: CSVVGVGTGGSEQYF. The CDR3 coding sequence is TGCAGCGTTGTCGGCGTCGGGACAGGGGGCTCCGAGCAGTACTTC.

J is TRBJ2-3 and V is TRBV27; TRBD1 matches at 9 bases. CDR1 MNHEY and CDR2 SMNVEV come from the germline V gene (reference sequence). Trimming took 5 bases from V and 6 from J; bases not matched to a gene: 6. CDR3 length equals 14 residues. CDR3: CASSLWTGADTQYF. The CDR3 DNA is TGTGCCAGCAGTCTTTGGACAGGGGCCGATACGCAGTATTTT.

V is TRBV30 and J is TRBJ2-3, with TRBD1 matching over 7 bases. V gave up 2 bases and J gave up 2 bases; unmatched junction bases: 4. The CDR3 extends over 14 amino acids. CDR1 GTSNPN and CDR2 SVGIG come from the germline V gene (reference sequence). DNA of the CDR3: TGTGCCTGGAGTCAGACAGGGCTCACAGATACGCAGTATTTT. It yields the protein CAWSQTGLTDTQYF.

CDR3 in amino acids: CASSLSWDNEQFF. The CDR3 DNA follows: TGTGCCAGCAGTTTATCCTGGGACAATGAGCAGTTCTTC. The chain uses TRBV27 and TRBJ2-1; D gene unclear. Per germline, CDR1 MNHEY and CDR2 SMNVEV (reference sequence). The CDR3 runs 13 residues. Deletions cut 0 bases from V and 5 bases from J, with 5 bases between.

V is TRBV7-8 and J is TRBJ2-7, with 12 bases aligning to TRBD2. The CDR3 has 15 residues. Looked up from germline, CDR1 is SGHVS and CDR2 is FQNEAQ. The V gene end was trimmed by 1 base and the J gene end by 4 bases; junction bases not matched to a gene: 2. The CDR3 coding sequence is TGTGCCAGCAGCTTAGTGACTAGCGGGAGTTACGAGCAGTACTTC. It encodes CASSLVTSGSYEQYF.

This clone appeared a few times. J is TRBJ2-7 and V is TRBV6-5; D remains ambiguous. The length of the CDR3 is 14 residues. Germline assignment: CDR1 MNHEY and CDR2 SVGAGI. With 6 bases removed from V and 1 base from J, the gap between germline ends came to 13 bases. Here the CDR3 DNA reads TGTGCCAGCAGCTTTGGGATAGAATCCTACGAGCAGTACTTC. Its translation is CASSFGIESYEQYF.

The J gene is TRBJ2-7, the V gene TRBV4-1, with D possibly TRBD1 on 5 matching bases. V lost 1 base to trimming and J lost 9 bases, with 13 bases between them. The CDR3 length is 13 residues. Germline assignment: CDR1 MGHRA and CDR2 YSYEKL. In DNA, the CDR3 is TGCGCCAGCAGCCAAGGGAATGGGCAGGGGCAGTACTTC. Protein sequence: CASSQGNGQGQYF.

This clone was detected a few times. V is TRBV29-1 and J is TRBJ2-5; 7 bases are a match to TRBD1. CDR3 length: 14 residues. Germline V CDR1 and CDR2: SQVTM, ANQGSEA. V lost 0 bases to trimming and J lost 4 bases; unmatched junction nucleotides: 5. CDR3 region: CSVEDPSGGETQYF. CDR3 sequence (DNA): TGCAGCGTTGAAGACCCTTCAGGGGGAGAGACCCAGTACTTC. The whole variable domain, remainder taken from reference TRBV29-1 and TRBJ2-5, is SAVISQKPSRDICQRGTSLTIQCQVDSQVTMMFWYRQQPGQSLTLIATANQGSEATYESGFVIDKFPISRPNLTFSTLTVSNMSPEDSSIYLCSVEDPSGGETQYFGPGTRLLVL.

The CDR3 protein is CASSLTAGGKNIQYF. In DNA, the CDR3 is TGTGCCAGCAGTTTAACAGCGGGGGGCAAAAACATTCAGTACTTC. V is TRBV6-5 and J is TRBJ2-4, with 9 bases that match TRBD2. CDR1 and CDR2 (germline): MNHEY, SVGAGI. The CDR3 is made up of 15 amino acids. Trimming cost V 4 bases and J 3 bases; bases outside gene matches: 4.

This clone turned up a few times. The genes are TRBV25-1 and TRBJ2-7; no clear D. The CDR3 is 12 amino acids. The germline gives CDR1 MGHDK, CDR2 SYGVNS. Trimming shortened V by 4 bases and J by 3 bases, and 7 bases separated the two germline ends. CDR3 DNA: TGTGCCAGCAGTGCTCCCCTCTACGAGCAGTACTTC. As protein: CASSAPLYEQYF.

CDR3 nucleotide sequence: TGCGCCAGCAGCCAAGACAGGGCGACCTATGGCTACACCTTC. Its translation: CASSQDRATYGYTF. The gene calls are TRBV4-3 and TRBJ1-2; maybe TRBD1 (5 bases). CDR3 size: 14 residues. The germline V gene has CDR1 LGHNA and CDR2 YSLEER. V lost 0 bases, J lost 4 bases, and 9 bases lay in between.

A few counts support this clone. The V and J genes are TRBV30 and TRBJ1-1; unclear D gene. Trimming removed 7 bases at V and 4 bases at J, with 19 bases between. CDR1 and CDR2 from the germline V gene are GTSNPN and SVGIG (reference sequence). The CDR3 runs to 14 residues. CDR3 nucleotides: TGTGCCTTCCTCCGGCTCGGATCGGGCACTGAAGCTTTCTTT. Its protein product is CAFLRLGSGTEAFF.

This chain joins TRBV6-1 and TRBJ2-2, with D hard to call. Germline CDR1 and CDR2: MNHNS and SASEGT. The CDR3 loop spans 15 amino acids. The V and J ends lost 7 bases and 4 bases respectively, with 16 bases between them. The CDR3: CASIRTSSTTGELFF. In nucleotides, the CDR3 is TGTGCCAGCATTCGGACCAGCTCGACCACCGGGGAGCTGTTTTTT.